The 9 T cell receptor beta chains below come from one sample, sequenced in a study of blood T cell repertoires in COVID-19. The method was immunoSEQ multiplex PCR; TCRdb's version includes in-frame clones alone and lacks a portion of them. The sample lists 200,000 to 300,000 clones, roughly 76% occurring once. Sequencing was carried out using peripheral blood. The receptors were gathered from a woman older than 75 with COVID-19, enrolled during active disease.

The CDR3 loop is CASSDVGQGGLFRPLHF. Here the CDR3 DNA reads TGTGCCAGCAGTGATGTAGGACAGGGAGGCCTCTTCCGACCCCTCCACTTT. This sequence joins TRBV6-1 and TRBJ1-6; TRBD1 matches 8 bases. Looked up from germline, CDR1 is MNHNS and CDR2 is SASEGT. The J segment lost 12 bases and the V segment lost 3 bases, leaving 16 bases of the junction unmatched. The CDR3 has 17 residues.

The chain has TRBV5-4 and TRBJ2-7, with 8 bases matching TRBD1. Trimming at V came to 2 bases and at J to 1 base, leaving 5 bases not matched to a gene. The length of the CDR3 is 15 residues. The germline gives CDR1 SGHNT, CDR2 YYREEE (reference sequence). The CDR3 protein is CASSLAGTGSYEQYF. In DNA form, the CDR3 reads TGTGCCAGCAGCTTAGCAGGGACAGGTTCCTACGAGCAGTACTTC.

The chain is built from TRBV11-2 and TRBJ2-7; D is ambiguous. The CDR3 has 17 amino acids. The V end lost 5 bases, the J end lost 1 base, and 21 bases lay between the germline ends. CDR1 is SGHAT and CDR2 is FQNNGV in the germline V gene. CDR3 sequence (DNA): TGTGCCAGCAGCCATAATTACCGCGAGGCCCAATCCTACGAGCAGTACTTC. This codes for CASSHNYREAQSYEQYF.

The chain is built from TRBV18 and TRBJ2-1, with TRBD2 matching 10 bases. Germline assignment: CDR1 KGHSH and CDR2 LQKENI. Trimming cost V 4 bases and J 3 bases; bases outside gene matches: 3. This CDR3 region has 15 residues. The CDR3 region is CASSLLAGGYNEQFF. CDR3 DNA: TGTGCCAGCTCACTATTAGCGGGAGGCTACAATGAGCAGTTCTTC. Supplemented by reference TRBV18 and TRBJ2-1, the full variable domain reads NAGVMQNPRHLVRRRGQEARLRCSPMKGHSHVYWYRQLPEEGLKFMVYLQKENIIDESGMPKERFSAEFPKEGPSILRIQQVVRGDSAAYFCASSLLAGGYNEQFFGPGTRLTVL.

The rearrangement links TRBV27 to TRBJ1-4; 7 bases are a match to TRBD1. Looked up from germline, CDR1 is MNHEY and CDR2 is SMNVEV (reference sequence). V was pared by 3 bases and J by 4 bases, with 11 bases of the junction left unmatched. CDR3 length: 17 amino acids. The CDR3 loop reads CASSFRGRSIDNEKLFF. CDR3 sequence (DNA): TGTGCCAGCAGTTTTAGGGGGCGCAGCATTGATAATGAAAAACTGTTTTTT.

In this sample, this clone turned up a few times. The gene calls are TRBV5-1 and TRBJ1-1; D may be TRBD1 (5 bases). Germline CDR1 SGHRS, CDR2 YFSETQ. Trimming stripped 0 bases from V and 3 bases from J, with 12 bases between. The CDR3 consists of 15 residues. CDR3 in DNA: TGCGCCAGCAGCTTGGGTTCAGGGACTGACACTGAAGCTTTCTTT. Its protein is CASSLGSGTDTEAFF.

V usage is TRBV5-6 and J usage is TRBJ1-4; D is unresolved. V was clipped by 3 bases and J by 2 bases, with 20 bases between them. The CDR3 runs to 18 residues. Germline V gene lookup returns CDR1 SGHDT and CDR2 YYEEEE. CDR3 nucleotides: TGTGCCAGCAGCTGGGGTTCGGGGATCGGCCGGACTAATGAAAAACTGTTTTTT. It is translated as CASSWGSGIGRTNEKLFF. The entire variable domain, with the rest obtained from reference TRBV5-6 and TRBJ1-4, is as follows: DAGVTQSPTHLIKTRGQQVTLRCSPKSGHDTVSWYQQALGQGPQFIFQYYEEEERQRGNFPDRFSGHQFPNYSSELNVNALLLGDSALYLCASSWGSGIGRTNEKLFFGSGTQLSVL.

The V and J genes are TRBV29-1 and TRBJ2-3; TRBD1 matches 10 bases. With V trimmed by 2 bases and J by 6 bases, 5 bases remained unmatched. Germline lookup yields CDR1 SQVTM and CDR2 ANQGSEA. The CDR3 is 14 amino acids. The CDR3 is CSVERQGAGDTQYF. CDR3 sequence (DNA): TGCAGCGTTGAAAGACAGGGGGCTGGGGATACGCAGTATTTT.

The chain joins TRBV11-2 to TRBJ1-3; 7 bases align to TRBD1. V shed 5 bases and J 3 bases; nucleotides not matched to a gene: 16. There are 18 residues in the CDR3. The germline gives CDR1 SGHAT, CDR2 FQNNGV. The CDR3 sequence: CASSNAGTALSHGNTIYF. The CDR3 bases are TGTGCCAGCAGCAACGCGGGGACAGCCCTTTCTCATGGAAACACCATATATTTT.